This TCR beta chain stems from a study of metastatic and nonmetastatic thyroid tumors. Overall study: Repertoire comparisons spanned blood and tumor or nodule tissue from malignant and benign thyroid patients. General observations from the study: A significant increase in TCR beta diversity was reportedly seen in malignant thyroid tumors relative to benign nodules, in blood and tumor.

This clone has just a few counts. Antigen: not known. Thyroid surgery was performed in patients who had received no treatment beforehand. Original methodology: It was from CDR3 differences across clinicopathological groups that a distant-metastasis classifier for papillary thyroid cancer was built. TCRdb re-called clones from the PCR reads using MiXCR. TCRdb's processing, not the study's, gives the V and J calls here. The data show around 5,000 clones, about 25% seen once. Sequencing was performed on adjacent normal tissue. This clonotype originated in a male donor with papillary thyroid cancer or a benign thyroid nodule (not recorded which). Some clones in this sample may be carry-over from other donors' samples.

The CDR3 DNA reads as TGTGCCAGCAGCCTCCAGATACAGGGAGCGGGCTACACCTTC. Translated, it gives CASSLQIQGAGYTF. The genes are TRBV3-1 and TRBJ1-2; D is possibly TRBD1 (6 bases). In germline, CDR1 is LGHDT, CDR2 YNNKEL (reference sequence). The CDR3 has 14 residues. Between the trimmed V and J ends, which lost 4 bases and 8 bases, there was a span of 17 bases.